A selection of T cell receptor beta chains follows, all from one sample in a study of CD8 T cells in ankylosing spondylitis. TCRdb used MiXCR to reprocess the 5' RACE reads, holding one entry per CDR3 protein. Of under 250,000 distinct CDR3 sequences listed, over 30% are singletons. Input material: blood, either unsorted or a sorted T cell fraction (not recorded which). The receptors shown here come from a male donor with ankylosing spondylitis or in good health (not recorded which). CDR3s include the opening cysteine and the closing phenylalanine or tryptophan. The D gene is left open where the match is weak. Clone size is given for some rows only: seen once, a few or many times, or a class if the clone is expanded.

d_call: NA
j_call: TRBJ2-5
clone_size: NA
v_call: TRBV5-6
cdr3_aa: CASSPVGEETQYF
cdr3_nt: TGTGCCAGCAGCCCGGTTGGGGAGGAGACCCAGTACTTC

d_call: TRBD1
j_call: TRBJ1-1
clone_size: NA
v_call: TRBV20-1
cdr3_aa: CSARFATGAGRMNTEAFF
cdr3_nt: TGCAGTGCTAGGTTTGCGACAGGGGCCGGGAGGATGAACACTGAAGCTTTCTTT

d_call: NA
j_call: TRBJ1-2
clone_size: once
v_call: TRBV30
cdr3_aa: CAWSVSDFYGYTF
cdr3_nt: TGTGCCTGGAGTGTGTCAGACTTCTATGGCTACACCTTC

d_call: NA
j_call: TRBJ2-5
clone_size: NA
v_call: TRBV29-1
cdr3_aa: CSVAHLVDRQETQYF
cdr3_nt: TGCAGCGTTGCCCACCTGGTGGACCGTCAAGAGACCCAGTACTTC

d_call: TRBD1
j_call: TRBJ2-5
clone_size: NA
v_call: TRBV20-1
cdr3_aa: CSGLLDRAQETQYF
cdr3_nt: TGCAGTGGCCTGTTGGACAGGGCCCAAGAGACCCAGTACTTC

d_call: TRBD2
j_call: TRBJ2-3
clone_size: few
v_call: TRBV20-1
cdr3_aa: CSARRGSGGRTDTQYF
cdr3_nt: TGCAGTGCGAGAAGGGGTAGCGGGGGACGCACAGATACGCAGTATTTT

d_call: TRBD2
j_call: TRBJ2-6
clone_size: NA
v_call: TRBV12-3/TRBV12-4
cdr3_aa: CASSNQIGLAGSSGANVLTF
cdr3_nt: TGTGCCAGCAGTAACCAGATCGGGCTAGCGGGATCCTCTGGGGCCAACGTCCTGACTTTC

d_call: NA
j_call: TRBJ2-3
clone_size: NA
v_call: TRBV12-3/TRBV12-4
cdr3_aa: CASSQPPAGASTDTQYF
cdr3_nt: TGTGCCAGCAGCCAGCCCCCCGCCGGGGCCAGCACAGATACGCAGTATTTT

d_call: TRBD1
j_call: TRBJ2-3
clone_size: NA
v_call: TRBV6-1
cdr3_aa: CASTGDRATDTQYF
cdr3_nt: TGTGCCAGCACAGGGGACAGGGCCACAGATACGCAGTATTTT

d_call: NA
j_call: TRBJ2-7
clone_size: NA
v_call: TRBV15
cdr3_aa: CATSSYGGYEQYF
cdr3_nt: TGTGCCACCAGCAGTTATGGGGGCTACGAGCAGTACTTC

d_call: TRBD1
j_call: TRBJ2-7
clone_size: NA
v_call: TRBV27
cdr3_aa: CASSPRDRGGYEQYF
cdr3_nt: TGTGCCAGCAGTCCCCGGGACAGGGGGGGCTACGAGCAGTACTTC

d_call: TRBD1
j_call: TRBJ2-1
clone_size: NA
v_call: TRBV5-1
cdr3_aa: CASATGTGNNEQFF
cdr3_nt: TGCGCCAGCGCAACCGGGACAGGGAACAATGAGCAGTTCTTC

d_call: TRBD2
j_call: TRBJ2-1
clone_size: NA
v_call: TRBV20-1
cdr3_aa: CSGQRGTYNEQFF
cdr3_nt: TGCAGTGGGCAGCGGGGCACCTACAATGAGCAGTTCTTC

d_call: NA
j_call: TRBJ1-5
clone_size: NA
v_call: TRBV12-3/TRBV12-4
cdr3_aa: CASSSLLNQPQHF
cdr3_nt: TGTGCCAGCAGCTCCCTTCTCAATCAGCCCCAGCATTTT

d_call: NA
j_call: TRBJ2-7
clone_size: NA
v_call: TRBV12-3/TRBV12-4
cdr3_aa: CASSFALKYEQYF
cdr3_nt: TGTGCCAGCAGTTTCGCACTGAAATACGAGCAGTACTTC

d_call: NA
j_call: TRBJ2-3
clone_size: few
v_call: TRBV4-1
cdr3_aa: CASSQGTAVADTQYF
cdr3_nt: TGCGCCAGCAGCCAAGGGACAGCAGTGGCAGATACGCAGTATTTT

d_call: NA
j_call: TRBJ2-5
clone_size: NA
v_call: TRBV7-6
cdr3_aa: CASSLEGPKTGTQYF
cdr3_nt: TGTGCCAGCAGCTTAGAAGGGCCCAAGACAGGGACCCAGTACTTC

d_call: NA
j_call: TRBJ2-7
clone_size: NA
v_call: TRBV7-6
cdr3_aa: CASSLAVGEGPTSYEQYF
cdr3_nt: TGTGCCAGCAGCTTAGCGGTGGGAGAGGGGCCGACTTCCTACGAGCAGTACTTC

d_call: TRBD1
j_call: TRBJ1-2
clone_size: NA
v_call: TRBV5-1
cdr3_aa: CASSLAPGQGPSYGYTF
cdr3_nt: TGCGCCAGCAGCTTGGCCCCGGGACAGGGGCCTTCCTATGGCTACACCTTC

d_call: TRBD2
j_call: TRBJ2-3
clone_size: few
v_call: TRBV5-1
cdr3_aa: CASGGEFSTDTQYF
cdr3_nt: TGCGCCAGCGGGGGGGAGTTTAGCACAGATACGCAGTATTTT

d_call: TRBD1
j_call: TRBJ2-7
clone_size: NA
v_call: TRBV6-1
cdr3_aa: CASSQTGGLEQYF
cdr3_nt: TGTGCCAGCAGTCAGACAGGGGGGCTGGAGCAGTACTTC

d_call: NA
j_call: TRBJ1-2
clone_size: few
v_call: TRBV6-5
cdr3_aa: CASSYAQGTYGYTF
cdr3_nt: TGTGCCAGCAGTTACGCCCAGGGGACCTATGGCTACACCTTC

d_call: NA
j_call: TRBJ2-7
clone_size: NA
v_call: TRBV20-1
cdr3_aa: CSARAVGKGPPYEQYF
cdr3_nt: TGCAGTGCTAGAGCAGTGGGAAAGGGACCACCCTACGAGCAGTACTTC